A selection of T cell receptor beta chains follows, all from one sample in a study of metastatic and nonmetastatic thyroid tumors. Through MiXCR, TCRdb re-clonotyped the PCR reads. This table holds under 45,000 clones, 17% found once. The sequenced sample consisted of tumor tissue. The receptors stem from a female donor with papillary thyroid cancer or a benign thyroid nodule (not recorded which). Some clones in this sample may be carry-over from other donors' samples. Each CDR3 is given with its conserved first and last residue. A D gene is named only where the DNA matches it firmly. Size is omitted from some rows. Given values are once, few, many or a class for expanded clones.

j_gene,v_gene,abundance,d_gene,CDR3nt,CDR3aa
TRBJ2-1,TRBV11-3,many,NA,TGTGCCAGCAGCCAATTCCCAGGGTTTGAGCAGTTCTTC,CASSQFPGFEQFF
TRBJ2-5,TRBV19,NA,TRBD1,TGTGCCAGTAACGACAGGGGGAGCGGACAGACCGAGTACTTC,CASNDRGSGQTEYF
TRBJ1-1,TRBV6-1,many,TRBD1,TGTGCCAGCCTCACCCGGGACAGGGGGCTCGCTGAAGCTTTCTTT,CASLTRDRGLAEAFF
TRBJ2-7,TRBV20-1,NA,TRBD2,TGCAGTGCTAGAGTAAGGAGTCGACTAGCGGGAACGGGGTACGAGCAGTACTTC,CSARVRSRLAGTGYEQYF
TRBJ2-2,TRBV18,medium-sized,TRBD2,TGTGCCAGCTCGTATACTAGCGGGAGAGGCGACGGGGAGCTGTTTTTT,CASSYTSGRGDGELFF
TRBJ1-6,TRBV4-3,NA,TRBD1,TGCGCCAGCAGCCAGGACAGGTGGCAAAATTCATCCCTCCACTTT,CASSQDRWQNSSLHF
TRBJ2-7,TRBV15,many,TRBD2,TGTGCCACCAGAATAGCGGGAGGGAAATCCTACGAGCAGTACTTC,CATRIAGGKSYEQYF
TRBJ2-5,TRBV3-1,many,NA,TGTGCCAGCAGCGACGACCCAGCCGCCGAGACCCAGTACTTC,CASSDDPAAETQYF
TRBJ1-3,TRBV11-1,many,NA,TGTGCCAGCAGCTTACTCGGACTGGTCTCTGGAAACACCATATATTTT,CASSLLGLVSGNTIYF
TRBJ2-1,TRBV7-2,many,NA,TGTGCCAGCAGCTTCAGGCGGAGAGGGGGGTACAATGAGCAGTTCTTC,CASSFRRRGGYNEQFF
TRBJ1-2,TRBV20-1,NA,NA,TGCAGTGCTTGGACAGCTAACTATGGCTACACCTTC,CSAWTANYGYTF
TRBJ2-1,TRBV30,many,NA,TGTGCCTGGAGGGGGAACCACTACAATGAGCAGTTCTTC,CAWRGNHYNEQFF
TRBJ2-7,TRBV7-2,many,NA,TGTGCCAGCAGCTTAGTGAATAACGAGCAGTACTTC,CASSLVNNEQYF
TRBJ2-7,TRBV3-1,many,TRBD1,TGTGCCAGCAGCCAACAGACAGGGTTCTCTTCCGAGCAGTACTTC,CASSQQTGFSSEQYF
TRBJ2-1,TRBV2,many,NA,TGTGCCAGCAATCAGGGGATGGACAATGAGCAGTTCTTC,CASNQGMDNEQFF
TRBJ1-5,TRBV15,many,TRBD1,TGTGCCACCAGCCCCAGACCCCAGACAGGGAATTTCGGCAATCAGCCCCAGCATTTT,CATSPRPQTGNFGNQPQHF
TRBJ2-6,TRBV5-6,many,TRBD2,TGTGCCAGCAGCTTGGTACTAGCGGGAGGACACTCTGGGGCCAACGTCCTGACTTTC,CASSLVLAGGHSGANVLTF
TRBJ2-3,TRBV27,many,TRBD2,TGTGCCAGTGATCTAGCGGGAGGTGGTACAGATACGCAGTATTTT,CASDLAGGGTDTQYF
TRBJ2-6,TRBV6-1,many,NA,TGTGCCAGCAGTGTGGCACGATTGAGGCCCGGGGCCAACGTCCTGACTTTC,CASSVARLRPGANVLTF
TRBJ2-1,TRBV5-4,many,TRBD2,TGTGCCAGCAGCCGGACTAGCGGGAGTCTCAATGAGCAGTTCTTC,CASSRTSGSLNEQFF
TRBJ2-1,TRBV28,many,TRBD2,TGTGCCAGCAGTTTATCCCCCTCTAGCGGGAGTGTGGATGAGCAGTTCTTC,CASSLSPSSGSVDEQFF
TRBJ2-7,TRBV20-1,few,TRBD2,TGCAGTGCGAGAAGCGGGGGGGACTCCTACGAGCAGTACTTC,CSARSGGDSYEQYF
TRBJ2-6,TRBV6-1,many,NA,TGTGCCAGCTCGTGGGCAACTGGGGCCAACGTCCTGACTTTC,CASSWATGANVLTF
TRBJ1-1,TRBV5-1,many,TRBD1,TGCGCCAGCAGCTCTCTCCGACAGGGCCTCATGAACACTGAAGCTTTCTTT,CASSSLRQGLMNTEAFF
TRBJ2-1,TRBV20-1,many,NA,TGCAGTGCTAGTCCGATAGACAACTCCTACAATGAGCAGTTCTTC,CSASPIDNSYNEQFF
TRBJ2-7,TRBV11-2,NA,NA,TGTGCCATCAGCTTAGATGGCCCGTCCTACGAGCAATACTTC,CAISLDGPSYEQYF
TRBJ2-7,TRBV6-5,NA,NA,TGTGCCAGCCGGTACAGGGTGTTCTACGAGCAGTACTTC,CASRYRVFYEQYF
TRBJ2-1,TRBV5-6,many,TRBD2,TGTGCCAGCAGCTTTAGCGGGATAAGCTACAATGAGCAGTTCTTC,CASSFSGISYNEQFF
TRBJ1-6,TRBV4-2,NA,NA,TGTGCCAGCAGCCAAGGCGAGCTCCTAGGTTCACCCCTCCACTTT,CASSQGELLGSPLHF
TRBJ2-2,TRBV28,many,NA,TGTGCCAGCAGACCGACCCCCCCCCCTACCGGGGAGCTGTTTTTT,CASRPTPPPTGELFF
TRBJ2-1,TRBV20-1,many,NA,TGCAGTGCCAATGGACTGAGATACTACAATGAGCAGTTCTTC,CSANGLRYYNEQFF
TRBJ2-2,TRBV3-1,many,NA,TGTGCCAGCAGCCAAGCCGGGGGCACCGGGGAGCTGTTTTTT,CASSQAGGTGELFF
TRBJ2-7,TRBV28,NA,NA,TGTGCCAGCAGCACCCTAGGGATAGCGGACTACGAGCAGTACTTC,CASSTLGIADYEQYF
TRBJ1-1,TRBV4-3,many,NA,TGCGCCAGCAGCCAAGCCCTGGGGGGGGTTACGAACACTGAAGCTTTCTTC,CASSQALGGVTNTEAFF
TRBJ2-7,TRBV5-5,many,NA,TGTGCCAGCAGCTTGCGGCACGAGCAGTACTTC,CASSLRHEQYF
TRBJ1-4,TRBV28,many,TRBD1,TGTGCCAGCAGTTTATCGAGGGGGCGGGGTAATGAAAAACTGTTTTTT,CASSLSRGRGNEKLFF
TRBJ2-2,TRBV6-2/TRBV6-3,many,TRBD2,TGTGCCAGCAGTCCTAGCGGGAAGTCCGGGGAGCTGTTTTTT,CASSPSGKSGELFF
TRBJ1-4,TRBV20-1,many,TRBD1,TGCAGTGCTAGGCCGTTCGGACCGGGACAGCAGGATGAAAAACTGTTTTTT,CSARPFGPGQQDEKLFF
TRBJ2-7,TRBV11-3,NA,TRBD1,TGTGCCAGCCTTGGACAGGGCTACGAGCAGTACTTC,CASLGQGYEQYF
TRBJ1-3,TRBV15,many,NA,TGTGCCACCAGAAAACGAGACGGATCTGGAAACACCATATATTTT,CATRKRDGSGNTIYF
TRBJ1-5,TRBV6-1,many,TRBD1,TGTGCCAGCGGCCAAGAACGGGACAGGGGGCAGGGGCAGCCCCAGCATTTT,CASGQERDRGQGQPQHF
TRBJ2-1,TRBV19,many,TRBD2,TGTGCCAGTAGTCACCTAGCGGTCCGATACAATGAGCAGTTCTTC,CASSHLAVRYNEQFF
TRBJ2-3,TRBV24-1,many,NA,TGTGCCACCAGTCTAGAGGATACGCAGTATTTT,CATSLEDTQYF
TRBJ1-2,TRBV4-1,NA,TRBD1,TGCGCCAGCAGCCAAGATTGGGGGACAGGGGGCGCAAAGGGCTACACCTTC,CASSQDWGTGGAKGYTF
TRBJ1-5,TRBV20-1,NA,TRBD1,TGCAGTGCTACCACACAGGGGGAAGGTAGCAATCAGGCCCAGCATTTT,CSATTQGEGSNQAQHF
TRBJ2-5,TRBV11-3,many,NA,TGTGCCAGCAGCTTAGAGGGAGCCCCAGAGACCCAGTATTTC,CASSLEGAPETQYF
TRBJ2-1,TRBV9,NA,TRBD2,TGTGCCAGCAGCCCCCAGGGACTATCCGAGCGTGATGAGCAGTTCTTC,CASSPQGLSERDEQFF
TRBJ2-3,TRBV11-2,many,NA,TGTGCCAGCAGCTTATTGAGAGCAGATACGCAGTATTTT,CASSLLRADTQYF
TRBJ2-7,TRBV7-2,NA,TRBD1,TGTGCCAGCAGCCCAACGGGGACAGGGGGATACGAGCAGTACTTC,CASSPTGTGGYEQYF
TRBJ1-1,TRBV5-4,NA,NA,TGTGCCAGCAGCTTTGGAGGGGCTGACACTGAAGCTTTCTTT,CASSFGGADTEAFF
TRBJ2-3,TRBV7-9,medium-sized,NA,TGTGCCAGCAGCTTAGTGGCTAGCGGCACAGATACGCAGTATTTT,CASSLVASGTDTQYF
TRBJ1-1,TRBV29-1,many,NA,TGCAGCGTTGACACGGTGAACACTGAAGCTTTCTTT,CSVDTVNTEAFF
TRBJ2-1,TRBV7-9,many,NA,TGTGCCAGCAGCCCCCGACTAGACTACAATGAGCAGTTCTTC,CASSPRLDYNEQFF
TRBJ2-1,TRBV5-1,NA,TRBD1,TGCGCCAGCAGCCCCGGGACAGATTACTACGATGAGCAGTTCTTC,CASSPGTDYYDEQFF
TRBJ2-2,TRBV9,many,TRBD1,TGTGCCAGCAGCACTAGGGACAGTAGCACCGGGGAGCTGTTTTTT,CASSTRDSSTGELFF